A selection of T cell receptor beta chains follows, all from one sample in a study of T-cell reconstitution after alpha-beta-depleted transplantation in children. MiXCR, applied by TCRdb to the PCR reads, yields one record per CDR3 protein. The sample carries 250,000 to 400,000 distinct CDR3 sequences, approximately 20% recorded once. This sample comprised PBMCs, mostly from graft donor cells, obtained 180 days after TCRalphabeta/CD19-depleted stem cell transplant. The receptors were gathered from a male patient aged 10 to 17 who had a stem cell transplant for acute lymphoblastic leukemia, so the T cells may come from the graft donor. The CDR3 runs from the conserved cysteine through the conserved F or W. The order of the fields is J gene, clone size, D gene, V gene, CDR3 DNA, CDR3 protein. A D gene is named only where the DNA matches it firmly. Clone size, where shown, is once, few, many, or a class for clones that have expanded.

j_gene: TRBJ2-5
abundance: NA
d_gene: TRBD2
v_gene: TRBV28
CDR3nt: TGTGCCAGCAGTTTCCGGCTAGCGGGAGGAGGAGAGACCCAGTACTTC
CDR3aa: CASSFRLAGGGETQYF

j_gene: TRBJ1-1
abundance: few
d_gene: NA
v_gene: TRBV20-1
CDR3nt: TGCAGTGCTAGAGAGGGTCTGAACACTGAAGCTTTCTTT
CDR3aa: CSAREGLNTEAFF

j_gene: TRBJ2-5
abundance: few
d_gene: TRBD2
v_gene: TRBV7-7
CDR3nt: TGTGCCAGCAGCCCCAGTAGCGGGAGAGGGGGAGAGACCCAGTACTTC
CDR3aa: CASSPSSGRGGETQYF

j_gene: TRBJ2-3
abundance: NA
d_gene: NA
v_gene: TRBV4-1
CDR3nt: TGCGCCAGCAGTCGCCTACCTTGGAACACAGATACGCAGTATTTT
CDR3aa: CASSRLPWNTDTQYF

j_gene: TRBJ2-7
abundance: NA
d_gene: TRBD1
v_gene: TRBV2
CDR3nt: TGTGCCAGCAGACGTGGACAGGGGGCGCGAGAGCAGTACTTC
CDR3aa: CASRRGQGAREQYF

j_gene: TRBJ2-7
abundance: NA
d_gene: TRBD1
v_gene: TRBV9
CDR3nt: TGTGCCAGCAGCGTAGAAGGGACAGGGGGCGCCGAGCAGTACTTC
CDR3aa: CASSVEGTGGAEQYF

j_gene: TRBJ2-3
abundance: NA
d_gene: TRBD2
v_gene: TRBV3-1
CDR3nt: TGTGCCAGCAGCGCCCGACTAGCGGAGAGCACAGATCAGTATTTT
CDR3aa: CASSARLAESTDQYF

j_gene: TRBJ2-7
abundance: few
d_gene: NA
v_gene: TRBV12-3/TRBV12-4
CDR3nt: TGTGCCAGCAGTTTCTTGACAGGTCAACCCAACGAGCAGTACTTC
CDR3aa: CASSFLTGQPNEQYF

j_gene: TRBJ1-3
abundance: NA
d_gene: TRBD1
v_gene: TRBV7-9
CDR3nt: TGTGCCAGCAGCACGCAGGGGGCGGCTGGAAACACCATATATTTT
CDR3aa: CASSTQGAAGNTIYF

j_gene: TRBJ1-1
abundance: NA
d_gene: NA
v_gene: TRBV5-5
CDR3nt: TGTGCCAGCAGCTTCGCACAGAGGATGAACACTGAAGCTTTCTTT
CDR3aa: CASSFAQRMNTEAFF